This T cell receptor beta chain was identified during a study of T cell responses to AZD1222 COVID-19 vaccine. Clones were sequenced by immunoSEQ multiplex PCR, and TCRdb holds only the in-frame ones, with some missing. The table has some 150,000 clones, 90% to 95% seen once. The table lists this clone with a count of one. Its target is not known. Germline V gene lookup returns CDR1 SGDLS and CDR2 YYNGEE. There are 17 residues in the CDR3. The V segment lost 4 bases and the J segment 4 bases; nucleotides outside the gene matches: 11. Broader study findings: Without day 14 samples, only post-peak T cell repertoires were studied. Donors in the cohort were predominantly white British and more often female, and clonal diversity was possibly underestimated.

This specimen was peripheral blood, taken on day 0 of AZD1222 vaccination. The chain links TRBV9 to TRBJ2-5; TRBD1 matches at 12 bases. This receptor was obtained from an adult in good health. The CDR3 loop reads CASSITGTGGRGETQYF. The CDR3 DNA follows: TGTGCCAGCAGCATTACCGGGACAGGGGGCAGGGGAGAGACCCAGTACTTC.